The 14 T cell receptor beta chains below were found in one sample sequenced in a study of shared clonotypes between healthy human individuals. Terminally differentiated effector memory CD45RA+ cells were excluded from the naive CD8 cells, which were CD45RO-negative and positively selected for CCR7. Measured with immunoSEQ multiplex PCR; TCRdb has only the in-frame clones, and not every one. The data contain more than 2 million clones, about 93% of them singletons. Input material: naive CD8+ T cells from PBMCs. The receptors shown here come from a man younger than 35 in good health. Some clones in this sample may be carry-over from other donors' samples.

The chain joins TRBV27 to TRBJ1-2; no reliable D call. This CDR3 region has 17 residues. Germline CDR1 is MNHEY and CDR2 is SMNVEV (reference sequence). V lost 5 bases and J lost 1, with 20 bases in between. As DNA, the CDR3 is TGTGCCAGCAGTCCCCGAGGTTCGGGAATCTTTAACTATGGCTACACCTTC. It encodes CASSPRGSGIFNYGYTF.

The chain has TRBV18 and TRBJ2-3; D is undetermined. Per the germline V gene, CDR1 is KGHSH and CDR2 is LQKENI. The ends were cut back, 0 bases at V and 6 bases at J, with 7 bases in the middle. This CDR3 has 13 amino acids. This CDR3 is CASSPPEGDTQYF. The CDR3 bases are TGTGCCAGCTCACCACCGGAAGGTGATACGCAGTATTTT.

The genes are TRBV19 and TRBJ1-1, with 12 bases fitting TRBD1. The CDR3 consists of 14 residues. Trimming took 6 bases from V and 5 from J; bases not matched to a gene: 4. From germline, CDR1 is LNHDA and CDR2 SQIVND (reference sequence). The chain's CDR3 is CASRGTGGRTEAFF. The CDR3 coding sequence is TGTGCCAGTAGAGGGACAGGGGGCAGGACTGAAGCTTTCTTT.

This clone was seen a few times. This sequence joins TRBV11-2 and TRBJ2-7, with D uncertain. The germline CDR1 and CDR2 sequences are SGHAT and FQNNGV. V lost 10 bases, J lost 1 base, and 11 bases lay in between. CDR3 length: 12 amino acids. The CDR3 region is CATRADSYEQYF. CDR3 nucleotides: TGTGCCACAAGGGCGGATTCCTACGAGCAGTACTTC.

This chain uses TRBV28 with TRBJ2-2, with 7 bases lining up with TRBD1. The V and J ends lost 2 bases and 5 bases, in that order; junction bases with no gene match: 2. The CDR3 totals 14 residues. Germline loops: CDR1 MDHEN, CDR2 SYDVKM. CDR3 region: CASSLRGLTGELFF. The CDR3 bases are TGTGCCAGCAGTTTAAGGGGGCTAACCGGGGAGCTGTTTTTT.

The rearrangement links TRBV25-1 to TRBJ1-4; D is unclear. The CDR3 covers 13 residues. The germline V gene encodes CDR1 MGHDK and CDR2 SYGVNS. Between the trimmed V and J ends, which lost 4 bases and 5 bases, there was a span of 8 bases. CDR3 in DNA: TGTGCCAGCAGTGGTTCGGCGAATGAAAAACTGTTTTTT. Amino acid sequence: CASSGSANEKLFF.

The chain carries TRBV6-1 and TRBJ1-1; TRBD1 aligns across 11 bases. The CDR3 extends over 12 amino acids. V lost 8 bases, J lost 5 bases, and 1 base stayed unmatched. Germline CDR1 and CDR2: MNHNS and SASEGT. The CDR3 coding sequence is TGTGCCAGCGGACAGGGGGCGACTGAAGCTTTCTTT. Translating gives CASGQGATEAFF.

This chain connects TRBV6-5 to TRBJ1-1; no definite D call. Trimming stripped 5 bases from V and 4 bases from J, with 11 bases between. This CDR3 contains 13 residues. The germline CDR1 and CDR2 sequences are MNHEY and SVGAGI. CDR3 sequence: CASSARRGTEAFF. The CDR3 coding sequence is TGTGCCAGCAGTGCCCGCCGGGGCACTGAAGCTTTCTTT.

This clone was observed a single time. The chain combines TRBV27 with TRBJ2-7; 7 nucleotides line up with TRBD2. J lost 7 bases, V lost 7 bases, and 10 bases had no gene match. CDR1 is MNHEY and CDR2 is SMNVEV in the germline V gene (reference sequence). The CDR3 loop spans 13 amino acids. The chain's CDR3 is CASKKRGVREQYF. For the CDR3, the DNA is TGTGCCAGCAAAAAACGGGGGGTAAGAGAGCAGTACTTC.

This chain uses TRBV19 with TRBJ2-2; D might be TRBD2 (7 bases). The CDR3 consists of 14 residues. CDR1 is LNHDA and CDR2 is SQIVND in the germline V gene (reference sequence). V was cut by 7 bases and J by 6 bases, with 15 bases left in between. The CDR3 bases are TGTGCCAGTACCCTTGGGGGGGGCGCCGGGGAGCTGTTTTTT. This codes for CASTLGGGAGELFF. The whole variable domain, remainder taken from reference TRBV19 and TRBJ2-2, is DGGITQSPKYLFRKEGQNVTLSCEQNLNHDAMYWYRQDPGQGLRLIYYSQIVNDFQKGDIAEGYSVSREKKESFPLTVTSAQKNPTAFYLCASTLGGGAGELFFGEGSRLTVL.

This chain joins TRBV28 and TRBJ2-1, with TRBD2 matching over 9 bases. The length of the CDR3 is 15 residues. The J segment lost 8 bases and the V segment lost 4 bases, leaving 9 bases of the junction unmatched. In germline, CDR1 is MDHEN, CDR2 SYDVKM. The CDR3 sequence is CASSWLSGSNDEQFF. DNA for the CDR3: TGTGCCAGCAGTTGGCTTAGCGGGAGTAATGATGAGCAGTTCTTC.

The chain uses TRBV6-5 and TRBJ2-6; D gene uncertain. Per the germline V gene, CDR1 is MNHEY and CDR2 is SVGAGI. With 6 bases removed from V and 0 bases from J, the gap between germline ends came to 9 bases. The CDR3 is made up of 15 amino acids. The CDR3 sequence: CASRNGRSGANVLTF. For the CDR3, the DNA is TGTGCCAGCAGGAACGGTCGCTCTGGGGCCAACGTCCTGACTTTC.

This clone is a singleton in its sample. The rearrangement links TRBV27 to TRBJ2-7, with D uncertain. Germline V CDR1 and CDR2: MNHEY, SMNVEV (reference sequence). The V end was cut by 3 bases, the J end by 4 bases, with 16 bases between. The CDR3 runs 15 residues. The CDR3: CASSLSPSFGYEQYF. CDR3 coding DNA: TGTGCCAGCAGTTTGTCGCCCTCGTTCGGGTACGAGCAGTACTTC.

The chain carries TRBV5-6 and TRBJ1-1; D gene unclear. The CDR3 is made up of 12 amino acids. Looked up from germline, CDR1 is SGHDT and CDR2 is YYEEEE. Trimming left V 1 base short and J 5 bases short, with 6 bases between. The CDR3 region is CASSLSITEAFF. CDR3 DNA sequence: TGTGCCAGCAGCTTGTCGATTACTGAAGCTTTCTTT.